This T cell receptor (beta chain) was recorded in a study of patients and donors after allogeneic stem cell transplantation (dated by TCRdb to 2020 to 2022). This clonotype appeared a few times. It lacks a known antigen. No qualities accompany the bases; no much larger clone lies one base away. The protocol used for the library was RT-PCR. The data were produced on a NextSeq 550. TCRdb took the public reads, trimmed them with fastp at Q25, ran MiXCR for clone calling and kept in-frame beta chains. When rows share a CDR3 protein, they turn into one entry using the most common DNA and genes. The sample table contains approximately 170,000 distinct CDR3 sequences; only one count was recorded for 24% of them. The top ten hold more than 25% of the sample. The receptor was isolated from a human donor who was either an allogeneic HSCT recipient or a stem cell or donor lymphocyte infusion donor (not recorded which). It is not recorded whose cells these are; they may come from a transplant donor. The source material was blood, either unsorted or a sorted T cell fraction (not recorded which).

The CDR3 amino acid sequence is: CAISESGEFTEAFF. At the DNA level, the sequence is TGTGCCATCAGTGAGTCGGGGGAGTTCACTGAAGCTTTCTTT. The rearrangement combines TRBV10-3 with TRBJ1-1; the D segment could be TRBD1, given 5 matching bases. The CDR3, cysteine through phenylalanine, is 14 amino acids long. Only the CDR3 DNA is retained, 42 bases long and in frame from the first base. The CDR1 and CDR2 encoded by the germline V gene are ENHRY and SYGVKD. Trimming costs V 0 bases and J 4 bases, and their ends lie 9 bases apart.